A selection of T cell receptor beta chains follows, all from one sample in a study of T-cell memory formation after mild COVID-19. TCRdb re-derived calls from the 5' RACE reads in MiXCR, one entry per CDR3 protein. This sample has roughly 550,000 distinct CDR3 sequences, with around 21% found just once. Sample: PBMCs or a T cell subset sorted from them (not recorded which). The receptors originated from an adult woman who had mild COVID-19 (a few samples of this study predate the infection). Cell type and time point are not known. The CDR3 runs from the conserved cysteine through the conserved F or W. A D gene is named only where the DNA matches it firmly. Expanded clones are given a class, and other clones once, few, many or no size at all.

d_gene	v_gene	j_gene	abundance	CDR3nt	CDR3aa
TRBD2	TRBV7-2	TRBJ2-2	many	TGTGCCAGCCCCGCGGGGCTAGCGGGATCGGGGAACACCGGGGAGCTGTTTTTT	CASPAGLAGSGNTGELFF
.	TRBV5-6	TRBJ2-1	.	TGTGCCAGCAGCTTGGAGGGGACACAGTTATGGAATGAGCAGTTCTTC	CASSLEGTQLWNEQFF
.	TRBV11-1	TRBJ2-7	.	TGTGCCAGCAGCTTCGACCGGGTCTCCTACGAGCAGTACTTC	CASSFDRVSYEQYF
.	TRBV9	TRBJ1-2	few	TGTGCCAGCAGCGTAGATATAGCTAACTATGGCTACACCTTC	CASSVDIANYGYTF
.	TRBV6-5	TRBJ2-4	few	TGTGCCAGCAAAAAGTCGGGCTTAAAAAACATTCAGTACTTC	CASKKSGLKNIQYF
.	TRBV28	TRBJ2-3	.	TGTGCCAGCAGTCCCCCGGTCCTCACAGATACGCAGTATTTT	CASSPPVLTDTQYF
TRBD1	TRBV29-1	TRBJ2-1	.	TGCAGCGTTGCGTGGACAGGGGGTCGCAATGAGCAGTTCTTC	CSVAWTGGRNEQFF
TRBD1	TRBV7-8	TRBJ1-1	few	TGTGCCAGCAGCTTAGACCGCTGGACAGGGAACACTGAAGCTTTCTTT	CASSLDRWTGNTEAFF
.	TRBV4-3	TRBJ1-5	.	TGCGCCAGCAGCCAAACCTTCGGGGGAGGGAATCAGCCCCAGCATTTT	CASSQTFGGGNQPQHF
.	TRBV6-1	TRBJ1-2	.	TGTGCCACCCACGGCGTACCTGATGTTTCTTATTATGGCTACACCTTC	CATHGVPDVSYYGYTF
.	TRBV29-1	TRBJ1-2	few	TGCAGCGTTGAAGGGTGGGGGCAGGAAAACTATGGCTACACCTTC	CSVEGWGQENYGYTF
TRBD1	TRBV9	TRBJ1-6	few	TGTGCCAGCAGCGTGACAGGGGGTAGGTCACCCCTCCACTTT	CASSVTGGRSPLHF
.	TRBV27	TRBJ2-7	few	TGTGCCAGCAGTCGTCCTTCCGTCCGGGGTTACGAGCAGTACTTC	CASSRPSVRGYEQYF
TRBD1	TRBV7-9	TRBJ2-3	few	TGTGCCAGCAGCTTAGGGACAGGGACGGGCACAGATACGCAGTATTTT	CASSLGTGTGTDTQYF
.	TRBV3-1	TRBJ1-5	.	TGTGCCAGCAGCCGTGGACGGGAGAGCAATCAGCCCCAGCATTTT	CASSRGRESNQPQHF
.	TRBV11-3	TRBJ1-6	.	TGTGCCAGCAGCTCGCTACAGGGAGCTTATAATTCACCCCTCCACTTT	CASSSLQGAYNSPLHF
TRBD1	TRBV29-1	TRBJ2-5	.	TGCAGCGCGACAGGGTCAGAGACCCAGTACTTC	CSATGSETQYF
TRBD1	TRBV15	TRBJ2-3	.	TGTGCCACCAGCAGAGGTCGAGGGGGCTGGGCAGATACGCAGTATTTT	CATSRGRGGWADTQYF
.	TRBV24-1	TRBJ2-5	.	TGTGCCACCAGTGATCATCAAGAGACCCAGTACTTC	CATSDHQETQYF
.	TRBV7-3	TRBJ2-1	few	TGTGCCAGCAGGCTACAGGGGACGGGGGTTAATGAGCAGTTCTTC	CASRLQGTGVNEQFF
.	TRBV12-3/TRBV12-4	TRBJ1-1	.	TGTGCCAGCACCCTCGACAGTAACACTGAAGCTTTCTTT	CASTLDSNTEAFF
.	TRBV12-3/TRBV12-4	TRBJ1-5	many	TGTGCCAGCAGTTTATCCCAGGGCGTGGGGGGCAATCAGCCCCAGCATTTT	CASSLSQGVGGNQPQHF
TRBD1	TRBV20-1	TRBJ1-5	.	TGCAGTGCCACCGCCGGGACAGGGGGATATAGCAATCAGCCCCAGCATTTT	CSATAGTGGYSNQPQHF
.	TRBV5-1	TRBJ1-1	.	TGCGCCAGCAGCTTTCCGAGAGACGGCGTGGGAGCTTTCTTT	CASSFPRDGVGAFF
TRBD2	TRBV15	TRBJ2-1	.	TGTGCCACCAGCGGAGGACTAGCGGGGATAAATGAGCAGTTCTTC	CATSGGLAGINEQFF